Included here is one TCR beta chain sequence, with context. This clone's antigen is unknown. No quality values exist for individual bases; no much larger clone is one base distant. The sample belongs to a study of CD8 T cells in ankylosing spondylitis (TCRdb year 2017). Study-wide context: The study set out to find disease-linked TCR variants by profiling T cell receptor beta repertoires in ankylosing spondylitis patients and healthy donors. Peripheral blood samples were taken, and synovial fluid was additionally collected from ankylosing spondylitis patients. The whole study cohort included 90 to 120 healthy donors and roughly 24 ankylosing spondylitis patients. The paper's findings and limits, for the study overall: Some motif variants were previously reported in synovial fluid and blood of reactive arthritis patients, suggesting common disease-initiation mechanisms. The disease-linked clones showed a CD8+ phenotype and occurred at relatively low frequencies in peripheral blood. Blood from ankylosing spondylitis patients appeared to be characterized by a TCR beta motif made up of several highly homologous amino acid variants. According to the report, matched synovial fluid samples from ankylosing spondylitis patients were significantly enriched for the disease-linked clones.

The V and J ends are trimmed by 2 bases and 2 bases, leaving 12 bases between them. As encoded in the germline V gene, CDR1 is KGHSH while CDR2 is LQKENI. The CDR3 has 15 amino acids, counting the end cysteine and phenylalanine. The sequence is cut down to CDR3 DNA, 45 bases in frame from base 1. Reads for this sample came from an Illumina HiSeq 2500. Quantitative 5'-RACE with molecular barcodes was the method used to prepare the TCR beta libraries. In the paper's pipeline: A new computational method based on a probabilistic model of VDJ rearrangement was used to identify disease-linked TCR variants. Using fastp trimming at Q25 and MiXCR clonotype assembly, TCRdb reanalyzed the public sequencing data and kept in-frame beta chains. CDR3 protein sequences are deduplicated, and each keeps its most common genes and DNA. The V and J calls come from TCRdb's annotation, not from the publication. The table for this sample lists around 480,000 distinct CDR3 sequences; 17% of them were counted only once. Of the sample, over 0.9% falls within the top ten clones.

The chain is made from TRBV18 and TRBJ1-2; tentative D gene TRBD1, with 5 bases matching. What was sequenced was blood, either unsorted or a sorted T cell fraction (not recorded which). The sequence derives from a male donor with ankylosing spondylitis. The sequenced DNA is TGTGCCAGCTCACCAGGGGCCGTGGGGAACTATGGCTACACCTTC. Translation gives CASSPGAVGNYGYTF.